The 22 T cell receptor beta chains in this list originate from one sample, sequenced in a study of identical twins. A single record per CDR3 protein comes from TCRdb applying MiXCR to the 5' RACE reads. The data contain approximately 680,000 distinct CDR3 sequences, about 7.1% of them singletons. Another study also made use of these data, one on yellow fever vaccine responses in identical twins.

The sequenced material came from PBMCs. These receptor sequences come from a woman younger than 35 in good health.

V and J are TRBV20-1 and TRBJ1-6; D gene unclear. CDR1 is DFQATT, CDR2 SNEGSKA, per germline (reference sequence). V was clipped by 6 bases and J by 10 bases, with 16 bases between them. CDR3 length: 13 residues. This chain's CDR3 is CSASWPPGSPLHF. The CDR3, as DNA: TGCAGTGCCTCGTGGCCCCCGGGCTCACCCCTCCACTTT.

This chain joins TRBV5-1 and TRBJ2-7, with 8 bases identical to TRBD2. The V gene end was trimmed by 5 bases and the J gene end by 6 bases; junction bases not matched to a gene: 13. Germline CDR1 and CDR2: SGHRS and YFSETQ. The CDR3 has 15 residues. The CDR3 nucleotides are TGCGCCAGCAGACAAACACTAGCGGTCGGGGGCGAGCAGTACGTC. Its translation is CASRQTLAVGGEQYV.

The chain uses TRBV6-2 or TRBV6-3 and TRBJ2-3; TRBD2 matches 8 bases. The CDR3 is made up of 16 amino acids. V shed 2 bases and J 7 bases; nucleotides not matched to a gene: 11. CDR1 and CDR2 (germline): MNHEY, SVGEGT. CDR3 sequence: CASSYGIGSGVNTQYF. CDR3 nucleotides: TGTGCCAGCAGTTACGGTATTGGTAGCGGGGTAAATACGCAGTATTTT.

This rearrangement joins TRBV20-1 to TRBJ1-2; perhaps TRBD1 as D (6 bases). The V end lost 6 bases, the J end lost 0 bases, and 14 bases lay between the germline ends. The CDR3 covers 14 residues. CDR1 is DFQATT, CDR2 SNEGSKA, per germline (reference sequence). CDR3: CSASPTGANYGYTF. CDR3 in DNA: TGCAGTGCCTCACCGACAGGCGCTAACTATGGCTACACCTTC.

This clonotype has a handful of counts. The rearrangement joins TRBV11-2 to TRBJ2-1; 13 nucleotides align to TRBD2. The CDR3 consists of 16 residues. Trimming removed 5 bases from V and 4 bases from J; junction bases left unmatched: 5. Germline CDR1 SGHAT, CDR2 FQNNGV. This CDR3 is CASSQLAGGEYNEQFF. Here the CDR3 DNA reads TGTGCCAGCAGCCAACTAGCGGGGGGGGAGTACAATGAGCAGTTCTTC.

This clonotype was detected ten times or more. In DNA form, the CDR3 reads TGTGCCAGCAGTTACTCGACAGAGAACACTGAAGCTTTCTTT. Its protein product is CASSYSTENTEAFF. The rearrangement uses TRBV6-5 and TRBJ1-1; TRBD1 is a possible D gene (5 bases). CDR1 MNHEY and CDR2 SVGAGI come from the germline V gene. V was clipped by 0 bases and J by 1 base, with 6 bases between them. This CDR3 is 14 amino acids long.

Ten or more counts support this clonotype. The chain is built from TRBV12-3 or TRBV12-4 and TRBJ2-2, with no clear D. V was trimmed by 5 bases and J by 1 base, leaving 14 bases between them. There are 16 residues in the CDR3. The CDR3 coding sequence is TGTGCCAGCAGTCCCCGTGCGATAGAGAACACCGGGGAGCTGTTTTTT. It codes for CASSPRAIENTGELFF.

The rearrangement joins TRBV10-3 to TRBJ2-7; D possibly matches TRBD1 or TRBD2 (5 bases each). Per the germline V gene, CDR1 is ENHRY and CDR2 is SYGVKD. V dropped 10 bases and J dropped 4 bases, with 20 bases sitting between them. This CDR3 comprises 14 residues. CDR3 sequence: CATGERGVNYEQYV. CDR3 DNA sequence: TGTGCCACCGGGGAGCGAGGGGTTAATTACGAGCAGTACGTC.

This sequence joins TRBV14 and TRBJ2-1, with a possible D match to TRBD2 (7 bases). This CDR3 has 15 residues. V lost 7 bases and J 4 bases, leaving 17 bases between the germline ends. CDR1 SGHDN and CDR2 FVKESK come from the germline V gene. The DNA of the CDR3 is TGTGCCAGCACCCCAATAGGGGGGGTTTACAATGAGCAGTTCTTC. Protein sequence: CASTPIGGVYNEQFF.

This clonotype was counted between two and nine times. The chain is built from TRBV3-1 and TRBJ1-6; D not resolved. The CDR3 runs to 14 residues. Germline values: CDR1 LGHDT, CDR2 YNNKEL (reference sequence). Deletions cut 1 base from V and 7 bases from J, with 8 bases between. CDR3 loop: CASSQGHQNSPLHF. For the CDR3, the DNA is TGTGCCAGCAGCCAAGGGCACCAGAATTCACCCCTCCACTTT.

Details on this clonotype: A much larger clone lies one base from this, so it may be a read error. This CDR3 reads CAIIETTSGHYEQYF. The DNA for the CDR3 is TGTGCCATCATTGAGACTACTAGCGGACACTACGAGCAGTACTTC. V and J are TRBV10-3 and TRBJ2-7; TRBD2 matches at 8 bases. CDR1 and CDR2 from the germline V gene are ENHRY and SYGVKD. CDR3 length equals 15 residues.

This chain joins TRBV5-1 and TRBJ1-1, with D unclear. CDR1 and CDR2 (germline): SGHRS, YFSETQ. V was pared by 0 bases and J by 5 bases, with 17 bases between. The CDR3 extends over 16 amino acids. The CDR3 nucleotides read TGCGCCAGCAGCTTGGGGAGCTACCCCTTGGGAACTGAAGCTTTCTTT. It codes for CASSLGSYPLGTEAFF.

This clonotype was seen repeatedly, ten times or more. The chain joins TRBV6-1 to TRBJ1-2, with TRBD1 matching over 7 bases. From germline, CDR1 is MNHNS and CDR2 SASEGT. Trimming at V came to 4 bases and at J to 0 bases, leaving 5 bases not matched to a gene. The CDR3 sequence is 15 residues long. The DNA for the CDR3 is TGTGCCAGCAGTGGGACGGGGACAGCTAACTATGGCTACACCTTC. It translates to CASSGTGTANYGYTF.

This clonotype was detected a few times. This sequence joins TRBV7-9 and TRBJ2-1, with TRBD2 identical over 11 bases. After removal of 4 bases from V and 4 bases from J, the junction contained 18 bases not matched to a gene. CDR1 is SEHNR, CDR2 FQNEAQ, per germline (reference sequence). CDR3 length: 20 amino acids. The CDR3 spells CASSSEGLAGPMWVYNEQFF. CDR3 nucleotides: TGTGCCAGCAGCTCTGAAGGACTAGCGGGCCCTATGTGGGTGTACAATGAGCAGTTCTTC.

Here the CDR3 reads CASCQEGASGRAKNTGELFF. CDR3 in DNA: TGTGCCTCCTGCCAAGAAGGGGCTAGCGGGAGGGCCAAGAACACCGGGGAGCTGTTTTTT. The chain employs TRBV3-1 and TRBJ2-2, with 12 bases fitting TRBD2. The CDR3 contains 20 residues. The V gene end was trimmed by 11 bases and the J gene end by 1 base; junction bases not matched to a gene: 20. The V gene's germline CDR1 is LGHDT and CDR2 YNNKEL (reference sequence). Full variable domain (remainder filled in from reference TRBV3-1 and TRBJ2-2): DTAVSQTPKYLVTQMGNDKSIKCEQNLGHDTMYWYKQDSKKFLKIMFSYNNKELIINETVPNRFSPKSPDKAHLNLHINSLELGDSAVYFCASCQEGASGRAKNTGELFFGEGSRLTVL.

DNA of the CDR3: TGTGCCAGCAGCCAAGCCTTCTCTGGAAACACCATATATTTT. It specifies CASSQAFSGNTIYF. V gene TRBV14 combines with J gene TRBJ1-3; no definite D call. Germline V gives CDR1 SGHDN, CDR2 FVKESK. The CDR3 spans 14 residues. The V end lost 1 base, the J end lost 0 bases, and 4 bases lay between the germline ends.

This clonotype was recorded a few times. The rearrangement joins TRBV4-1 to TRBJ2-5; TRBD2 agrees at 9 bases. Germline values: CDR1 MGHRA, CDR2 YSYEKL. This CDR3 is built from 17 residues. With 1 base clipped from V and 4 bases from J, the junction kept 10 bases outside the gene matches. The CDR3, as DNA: TGCGCCAGCAGCCAAGGCGAGGGCGGGGGGGCAGTAGAGACCCAGTACTTC. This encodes CASSQGEGGGAVETQYF.

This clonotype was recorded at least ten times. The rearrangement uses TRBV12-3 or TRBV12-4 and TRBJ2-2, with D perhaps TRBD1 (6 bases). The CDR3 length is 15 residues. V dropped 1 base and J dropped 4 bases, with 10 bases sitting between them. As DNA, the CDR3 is TGTGCCAGCAGTTTAGACAGGGTTGGCACCGGGGAGCTGTTTTTT. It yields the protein CASSLDRVGTGELFF.

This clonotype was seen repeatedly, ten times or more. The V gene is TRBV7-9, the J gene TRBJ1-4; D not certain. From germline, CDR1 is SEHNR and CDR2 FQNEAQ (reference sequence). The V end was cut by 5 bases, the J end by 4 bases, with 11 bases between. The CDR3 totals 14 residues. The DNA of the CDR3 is TGTGCCAGCAGCGAAGGGAGGAGTAATGAAAAACTGTTTTTT. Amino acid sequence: CASSEGRSNEKLFF.

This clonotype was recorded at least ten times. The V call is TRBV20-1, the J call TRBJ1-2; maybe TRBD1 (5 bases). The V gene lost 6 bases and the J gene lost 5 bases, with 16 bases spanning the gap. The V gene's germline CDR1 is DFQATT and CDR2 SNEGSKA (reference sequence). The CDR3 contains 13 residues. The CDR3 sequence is CSAANPAGYGYTF. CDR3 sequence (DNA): TGCAGTGCCGCTAACCCGGCAGGGTATGGCTACACCTTC.

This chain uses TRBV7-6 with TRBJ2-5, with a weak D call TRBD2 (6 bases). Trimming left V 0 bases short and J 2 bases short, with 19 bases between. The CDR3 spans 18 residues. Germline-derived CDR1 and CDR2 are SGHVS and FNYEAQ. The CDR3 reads CASSLAAGTPTKQETQYF. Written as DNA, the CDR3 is TGTGCCAGCAGCTTAGCGGCCGGGACTCCCACTAAACAAGAGACCCAGTACTTC.

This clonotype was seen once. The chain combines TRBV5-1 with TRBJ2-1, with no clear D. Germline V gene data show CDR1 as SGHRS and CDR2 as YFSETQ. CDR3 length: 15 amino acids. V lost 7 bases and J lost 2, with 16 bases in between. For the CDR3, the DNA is TGCGCCAGCTACTCCACCCCCGCGACCTACAATGAGCAGTTCTTC. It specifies CASYSTPATYNEQFF.